The text below deals with one TCR beta chain. Its antigen is undetermined. This sample is part of a study of T cells in Graves' hyperthyroidism and ophthalmopathy. Study-level points and caveats: A model of 13 V-J pairs discriminated ophthalmopathy from stable hyperthyroidism.

Disease duration was under 3 months in the ophthalmopathy patients, who also had a Clinical Activity Score of at least 3 and a NOSPECS grade of at least 4. Uncontrolled infection, other autoimmune disease, pregnancy or lactation barred patients from enrollment. Diagnostic decisions used clinical symptoms, serum thyroxine and TRAb, thyroid ultrasound and orbital computed tomography. Authors of the study amplified TCR beta CDR3 regions from RNA transcripts. First-round RT-PCR targeting the TCR CDR3 was performed with the HTBI primer set. TCRdb used MiXCR to reprocess the multiplex PCR reads, holding one entry per CDR3 protein. The data hold about 460,000 distinct CDR3 sequences, with 22% observed a single time. The CDR3 is made up of 15 amino acids. Germline values: CDR1 GTSNPN, CDR2 SVGIG (reference sequence). Trimming left V 0 bases short and J 0 bases short, with 12 bases between.

The chain recombines TRBV30 with TRBJ2-7; possible D gene TRBD2, 6 bases. This TCR derives from a woman aged 70 to 79 with Graves' ophthalmopathy. Specimen: blood. CDR3 amino acids: CAWSVPGLTSYEQYF. For the CDR3, the DNA is TGTGCCTGGAGTGTACCGGGACTGACCTCCTACGAGCAGTACTTC.